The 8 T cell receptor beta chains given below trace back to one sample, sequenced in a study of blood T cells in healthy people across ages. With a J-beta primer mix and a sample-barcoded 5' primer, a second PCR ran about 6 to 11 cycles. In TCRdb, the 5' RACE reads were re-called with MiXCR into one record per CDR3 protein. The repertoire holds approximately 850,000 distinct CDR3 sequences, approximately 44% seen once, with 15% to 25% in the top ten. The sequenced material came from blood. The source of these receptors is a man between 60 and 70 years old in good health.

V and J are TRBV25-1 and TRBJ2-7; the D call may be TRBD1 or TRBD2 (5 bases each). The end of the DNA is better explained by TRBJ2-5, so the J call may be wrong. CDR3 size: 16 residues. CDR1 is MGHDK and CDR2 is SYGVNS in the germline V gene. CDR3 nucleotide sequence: TGTGCCAGCAGTGAATATGGGGGTAGGGGACGAGAGACCCAGTACTTC. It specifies CASSEYGGRGRETQYF.

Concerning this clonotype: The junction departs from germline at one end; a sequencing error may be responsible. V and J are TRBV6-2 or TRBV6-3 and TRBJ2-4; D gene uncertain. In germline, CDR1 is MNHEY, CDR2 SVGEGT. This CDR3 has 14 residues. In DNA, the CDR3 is TGTGCCAGTAGTTATATGTCAGCCAAAAACATTCAGTACTTC. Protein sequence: CASSYMSAKNIQYF.

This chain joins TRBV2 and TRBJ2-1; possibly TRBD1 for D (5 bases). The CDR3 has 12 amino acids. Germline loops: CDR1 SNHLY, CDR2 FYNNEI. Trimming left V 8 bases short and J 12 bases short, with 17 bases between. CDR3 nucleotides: TGTGCCAGCGATCAGGGTCCAGGACCGCAGTTCTTC. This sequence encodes CASDQGPGPQFF.

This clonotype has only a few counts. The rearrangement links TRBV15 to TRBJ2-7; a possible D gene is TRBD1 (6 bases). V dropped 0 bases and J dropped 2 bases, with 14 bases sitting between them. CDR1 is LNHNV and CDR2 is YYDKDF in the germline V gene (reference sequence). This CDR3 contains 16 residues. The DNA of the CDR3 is TGTGCCACCAGCAGAGAGTCTACCAGGGGCCCCTACGAGCAGTACTTC. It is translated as CATSRESTRGPYEQYF.

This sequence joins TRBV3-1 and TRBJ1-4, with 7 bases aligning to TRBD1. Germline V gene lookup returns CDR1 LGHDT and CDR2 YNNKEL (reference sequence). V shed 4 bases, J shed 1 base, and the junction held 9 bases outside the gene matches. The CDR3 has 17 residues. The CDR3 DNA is TGTGCCAGCAGCCTAAACCGAAGACAGGGAACTAATGAAAAACTGTTTTTT. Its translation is CASSLNRRQGTNEKLFF. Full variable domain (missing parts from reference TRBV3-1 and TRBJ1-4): DTAVSQTPKYLVTQMGNDKSIKCEQNLGHDTMYWYKQDSKKFLKIMFSYNNKELIINETVPNRFSPKSPDKAHLNLHINSLELGDSAVYFCASSLNRRQGTNEKLFFGSGTQLSVL.

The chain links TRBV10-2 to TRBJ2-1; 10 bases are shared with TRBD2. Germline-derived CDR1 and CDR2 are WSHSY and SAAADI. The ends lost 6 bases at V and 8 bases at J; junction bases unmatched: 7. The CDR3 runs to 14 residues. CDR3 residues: CASRLAGGADEQFF. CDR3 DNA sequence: TGCGCCAGCAGGTTAGCGGGGGGTGCGGATGAGCAGTTCTTC.

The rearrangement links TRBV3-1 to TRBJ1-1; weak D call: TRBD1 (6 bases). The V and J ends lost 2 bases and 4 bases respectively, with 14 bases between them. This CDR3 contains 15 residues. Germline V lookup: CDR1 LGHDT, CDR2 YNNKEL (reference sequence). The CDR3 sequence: CASSQQQGLGTEAFF. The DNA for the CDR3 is TGTGCCAGCAGCCAACAACAGGGTTTGGGCACTGAAGCTTTCTTT.

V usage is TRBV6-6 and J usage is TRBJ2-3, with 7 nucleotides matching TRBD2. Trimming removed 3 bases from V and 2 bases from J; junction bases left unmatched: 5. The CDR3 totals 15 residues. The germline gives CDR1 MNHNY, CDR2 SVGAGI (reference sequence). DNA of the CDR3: TGTGCCAGCAGTTATGGGGGAGGGTTCACAGATACGCAGTATTTT. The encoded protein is CASSYGGGFTDTQYF.